This T cell receptor (beta chain) is drawn from a study of T-cell reconstitution after alpha-beta-depleted transplantation in children (dated by TCRdb to the mid-2010s). Background on the whole study: Using TCR repertoire profiling, the study quantitatively followed how T-cell immune reconstitution unfolded in children after TCRalphabeta/CD19-depleted allogeneic hematopoietic cell transplantation. Findings and caveats that apply to the study as a whole: About two months after transplant, the apparently early recovery of alphabetaT-cell counts reportedly depended on just several hundred clones that had expanded rapidly and came from non-depleted graft cells. Over subsequent months, a decline in hyperexpanded clone frequencies was noted, and after one year, T-cell counts and TCRbeta diversity were mostly ascribed to newly produced T cells. The high TCRbeta diversity at day 60 in some patients was ascribed to recipient T cells and intrathymic progenitors that had survived conditioning.

Comment on this clonotype: Its antigen target is currently unknown. No base quality information exists; no much larger clone differs at one position.

From the cysteine through the phenylalanine, the CDR3 covers 13 amino acids. The sequence is cut down to CDR3 DNA, 39 bases in frame from base 1. Relative to germline, V is 2 bases shorter and J is 7 bases shorter, with 10 bases between their ends. From the germline V gene (reference sequence), CDR1 is SGHKS and CDR2 is YYEKEE. The library was obtained by PCR. Sequencing instrument: Illumina HiSeq 2500. To normalize quantification of the TCRbeta repertoire, the TCR libraries were built with molecular barcoding that relied on unique molecular identifiers. TCRdb trimmed public reads at Q25 via fastp, called clones via MiXCR and kept in-frame beta chains. Records with the same CDR3 protein are collapsed into one entry carrying the most frequent genes and DNA. The sample table records fewer than 700,000 distinct CDR3 sequences; under 15% of these occur just once. Roughly 2.3% of the sample lies in the top ten.

This specimen's treatment or condition label, per the study, means: allogeneic hematopoietic cell transplantation with graft depleted of TCRalphabeta T cells and CD19 B cells. The children who served as transplant recipients had been given grafts of TCRalphabeta/CD19-depleted allogeneic hematopoietic cells. The input for sequencing was PBMCs, mostly from graft donor cells, taken 360 days after TCRalphabeta/CD19-depleted stem cell transplant. This TCR was recovered from a male patient younger than 18 who had a stem cell transplant for acute myeloid leukemia, so the T cells may come from the graft donor. This sequence uses TRBV5-5 and TRBJ2-1; matching of 5 bases hints at TRBD1 as the D gene. CDR3 region: CASSLSDKNEQFF. The DNA reads as follows: TGTGCCAGCAGCTTATCGGACAAGAATGAGCAGTTCTTC.